This T cell receptor (beta chain) originates from a study of cytomegalovirus exposure and HLA in healthy donors. The CDR3 has 14 amino acids. V was pared by 11 bases and J by 1 base, with 14 bases between. CDR1 is MDHEN and CDR2 is SYDVKM in the germline V gene. Amplification used 60 Vbeta primers and 13 Jbeta primers. Clones were sequenced by immunoSEQ multiplex PCR, and TCRdb holds only the in-frame ones, with some missing. The table has 110,000 or so clones, 81% seen once. This receptor was identified in a woman aged 30 to 39 in good health and CMV-seronegative. The chain employs TRBV28 and TRBJ2-2, with a tentative D call TRBD2 (6 bases). The sequenced sample consisted of PBMCs. DNA for the CDR3: TGTGCCGGAGGGTCACACTTGAACACCGGGGAGCTGTTTTTT. It is translated as CAGGSHLNTGELFF.